This is a list of T cell receptor beta chains from one sample in a study of memory CD8 T cells in hepatitis C reinfection. The data were produced by immunoSEQ multiplex PCR, yet TCRdb's version contains in-frame clones alone and is incomplete. The data contain approximately 51,000 clones, roughly nine tenths of them seen just once; the ten biggest clones take up over 0.95%. The specimen sequenced was naive CD8+ T cells sorted from blood. These receptors all come from a man younger than 35 with hepatitis C virus infection. The CDR3 runs from the conserved cysteine through the conserved F or W. The order of the fields is V gene, clone size, D gene, J gene, CDR3 protein, CDR3 DNA. A D gene is named only where the DNA matches it firmly. Size is omitted from some rows. Given values are once, few, many or a class for expanded clones.

TRBV7-7	-	TRBD1	TRBJ1-5	CASSLGDRAHQPQHF	TGTGCCAGCAGCTTAGGGGACAGGGCCCATCAGCCCCAGCATTTT
TRBV14	-	TRBD1	TRBJ2-1	CASSQVTGVDNEQFF	TGTGCCAGCAGCCAAGTAACAGGGGTGGACAATGAGCAGTTCTTC
TRBV7-2	-	-	TRBJ2-3	CASSLRGRGTDTQYF	TGTGCCAGCAGCCTCCGAGGGCGAGGTACAGATACGCAGTATTTT
TRBV11-2	once	-	TRBJ2-3	CASSSASTDTQYF	TGTGCCAGCAGCTCCGCGAGCACAGATACGCAGTATTTT
TRBV6-1	-	TRBD2	TRBJ2-2	CASSEVGRGTGELFF	TGTGCCAGCAGTGAAGTGGGGCGGGGGACCGGGGAGCTGTTTTTT
TRBV5-4	-	-	TRBJ1-2	CASSPRDKANYGYTF	TGTGCCAGCAGCCCCCGGGACAAAGCTAACTATGGCTACACCTTC
TRBV11-2	-	-	TRBJ2-7	CASSLAGEQYF	TGTGCCAGCAGCTTGGCGGGGGAGCAGTACTTC
TRBV6-9	-	TRBD2	TRBJ2-5	CASSYVPTSGETQYF	TGTGCCAGCAGTTATGTCCCTACTAGCGGAGAGACCCAGTACTTC
TRBV30	-	-	TRBJ1-5	CAWSPGVGNQPQHF	TGTGCCTGGAGTCCGGGGGTGGGAAATCAGCCCCAGCATTTT
TRBV10-1	-	-	TRBJ2-3	CASSEGWTSTDTQYF	TGCGCCAGCAGTGAGGGGTGGACTAGCACAGATACGCAGTATTTT
TRBV19	-	TRBD1	TRBJ1-5	CASSIAGGGQPQHF	TGTGCCAGTAGTATTGCAGGGGGCGGTCAGCCCCAGCATTTT
TRBV4-3	-	TRBD2	TRBJ2-3	CASSQDRASGVLTDTQYF	TGCGCCAGCAGCCAAGATAGGGCTAGCGGGGTCCTCACAGATACGCAGTATTTT
TRBV7-9	few	TRBD2	TRBJ2-7	CASSLVDSGTIYEQYF	TGTGCCAGCAGCTTAGTGGATAGCGGGACCATCTACGAGCAGTACTTC
TRBV27	-	-	TRBJ1-1	CASSLPGNTEAFF	TGTGCCAGCAGCCTACCAGGGAACACTGAAGCTTTCTTT
TRBV28	-	TRBD2	TRBJ2-7	CASSSSGRLDEQYF	TGTGCCAGCAGTTCTAGCGGGAGGTTGGACGAGCAGTACTTC
TRBV4-1	-	TRBD2	TRBJ2-7	CASSPKSGSSYEQYF	TGCGCCAGCAGCCCGAAAAGCGGGAGCTCCTACGAGCAGTACTTC
TRBV6-5	-	-	TRBJ2-2	CASSYSTAPNTGELFF	TGTGCCAGCAGTTACTCGACAGCCCCGAACACCGGGGAGCTGTTTTTT
TRBV7-6	-	-	TRBJ2-1	CASSVDPQYNEQFF	TGTGCCAGCAGCGTCGATCCACAATACAATGAGCAGTTCTTC
TRBV5-1	few	TRBD2	TRBJ2-3	CASSLGLAGPDTQYF	TGCGCCAGCAGCCTGGGACTAGCGGGACCAGATACGCAGTATTTT
TRBV2	once	-	TRBJ1-1	CASSETASLRAEAFF	TGTGCCAGCAGTGAAACGGCATCCCTGAGGGCTGAAGCTTTCTTT
TRBV12-5	once	-	TRBJ2-7	CASGFRTGSREQYF	TGTGCTAGTGGTTTTAGAACGGGTTCAAGAGAGCAGTACTTC
TRBV13	-	TRBD2	TRBJ2-5	CASSATSGRGETQYF	TGTGCCAGCAGCGCCACTAGCGGGAGGGGGGAGACCCAGTACTTC
TRBV6-6	-	-	TRBJ1-2	CASSLGGGYGYTF	TGTGCCAGCAGTTTAGGGGGTGGCTATGGCTACACCTTC
TRBV7-9	-	-	TRBJ1-5	CASSLDGSQPQHF	TGTGCCAGCAGCTTAGACGGTTCTCAGCCCCAGCATTTT
TRBV11-1	-	TRBD1	TRBJ1-2	CASSLDEGARGYTF	TGTGCCAGCAGCTTAGATGAGGGGGCGCGCGGCTACACCTTC
TRBV30	-	-	TRBJ1-1	CAWSAGVNTEAFF	TGTGCCTGGAGTGCAGGGGTTAACACTGAAGCTTTCTTT
TRBV30	-	-	TRBJ1-2	CAWSWTGGYTF	TGTGCCTGGAGTTGGACGGGGGGCTACACCTTC
TRBV2	-	TRBD2	TRBJ2-2	CASSGTSSNTGELFF	TGTGCCAGCAGTGGGACTAGCTCTAACACCGGGGAGCTGTTTTTT
TRBV7-9	-	TRBD2	TRBJ2-1	CASSSQRGEQFF	TGTGCCAGCAGCTCGCAGCGGGGTGAGCAGTTCTTC
TRBV15	-	-	TRBJ2-3	CATSRERGGTDTQYF	TGTGCCACCAGCAGAGAAAGGGGAGGAACAGATACGCAGTATTTT
TRBV7-2	-	-	TRBJ2-1	CASSLAGLGAYNEQFF	TGTGCCAGCAGCTTAGCGGGCCTAGGGGCTTACAATGAGCAGTTCTTC
TRBV28	-	-	TRBJ2-5	CASSFWGRGRIGQETQYF	TGTGCCAGCAGTTTTTGGGGGCGCGGAAGAATAGGACAAGAGACCCAGTACTTC
TRBV7-9	once	TRBD1	TRBJ1-2	CASSLVETGVAGYTF	TGTGCCAGCAGCTTAGTAGAGACAGGGGTAGCTGGCTACACCTTC
TRBV7-8	-	TRBD1	TRBJ1-3	CASSGGQGAPGNTIYF	TGTGCCAGCAGCGGGGGACAGGGGGCTCCGGGAAACACCATATATTTT
TRBV5-4	-	-	TRBJ1-1	CASRYQGWPEAFF	TGTGCCAGCAGGTACCAGGGATGGCCTGAAGCTTTCTTT
TRBV15	-	-	TRBJ1-5	CATSRRTEGQPQHF	TGTGCCACCAGCCGACGGACAGAGGGGCAGCCCCAGCATTTT
TRBV2	once	-	TRBJ2-1	CASSEEEGRDEQFF	TGTGCCAGCAGTGAAGAGGAGGGTCGGGATGAGCAGTTCTTC
TRBV4-1	-	-	TRBJ2-1	CASSLLYLSNEQFF	TGCGCCAGCAGCCTCCTCTACTTGTCCAATGAGCAGTTCTTC
TRBV6-1	-	TRBD2	TRBJ2-3	CASSDTGGWTDTQYF	TGTGCCAGCAGTGACACGGGGGGGTGGACAGATACGCAGTATTTT
TRBV29-1	-	TRBD2	TRBJ2-7	CSAELAGGLYEQYF	TGCAGCGCCGAGCTAGCGGGAGGGCTCTACGAGCAGTACTTC
TRBV6-1	few	-	TRBJ1-1	CASQDLGGPEAFF	TGTGCCAGCCAGGATTTGGGCGGGCCTGAAGCTTTCTTT
TRBV19	-	TRBD2	TRBJ2-1	CASRRASGSSYNEQFF	TGTGCCAGTAGGAGGGCGAGCGGGAGCTCCTACAATGAGCAGTTCTTC
TRBV27	-	-	TRBJ2-3	CASSSPGNTDTQYF	TGTGCCAGCAGTTCCCCGGGAAACACAGATACGCAGTATTTT
TRBV14	once	TRBD2	TRBJ2-1	CASSPLGGRAYNEQFF	TGTGCCAGCAGCCCCCTTGGCGGGAGGGCCTACAATGAGCAGTTCTTC
TRBV11-2	-	-	TRBJ1-2	CASSHWGEGNTF	-
TRBV19	-	TRBD2	TRBJ2-7	CASRDVAGAYEQYF	TGTGCCAGTAGGGACGTAGCGGGGGCCTACGAGCAGTACTTC
TRBV6-5	-	-	TRBJ2-1	CASRRPGDHEQFF	TGTGCCAGCAGGCGCCCAGGGGACCATGAGCAGTTCTTC
TRBV6-1	once	-	TRBJ1-4	CASSEETGEKLFF	TGTGCCAGCAGTGAAGAGACAGGCGAAAAACTGTTTTTT